This TCR beta chain was profiled in a study of blood T cell repertoires in COVID-19. Per the original data handling: Reference gene primer amplification yielded estimated nucleated cell counts. Using immunoSEQ multiplex PCR, the repertoire was profiled, and TCRdb retains in-frame clones only, with some absent. That table supplies the V and J calls and clone size; D and trimming were determined from the DNA. The sample lists under 500,000 clones; 80% to 90% were seen once. Only one count was recorded for this clone. This CDR3 spans 15 amino acids. The V and J ends lost 6 bases and 4 bases respectively, with 16 bases between them. Per the germline V gene, CDR1 is SNHLY and CDR2 is FYNNEI. Assignment of participants to cohorts was predicated upon participant-reported clinical history.

The chain couples TRBV2 to TRBJ2-1; the D gene is possibly TRBD2 (6 bases). The receptor was derived from a man aged 25 to 40 who had recovered from COVID-19. Sample: PBMCs or T cells enriched from blood (not recorded which). The DNA for the CDR3 is TGTGCCAGCAGAGGACTACCAACCTCTTACAATGAGCAGTTCTTC. It translates to CASRGLPTSYNEQFF. Looking up the rest from reference TRBV2 and TRBJ2-1 gives the full variable domain: EPEVTQTPSHQVTQMGQEVILRCVPISNHLYFYWYRQILGQKVEFLVSFYNNEISEKSEIFDDQFSVERPDGSNFTLKIRSTKLEDSAMYFCASRGLPTSYNEQFFGPGTRLTVL.